This TCR beta chain is drawn from a study of vaccination effects on CD4 cells after COVID-19. Points from the study as a whole: By a late point after vaccination, infection- and vaccine-induced clones had shrunk markedly through clonal contraction.

Notes on this clone: Its antigen is not known.

Only in-frame clones appear in the TCRdb table, and some are missing; sequencing was by immunoSEQ multiplex PCR. Of approximately 58,000 clones listed, about three quarters are singletons. The culture ran for approximately 9 days before CD4+ T cells were isolated. Recipients of the vaccine had no prior SARS-CoV-2 infection and negative nucleocapsid antibodies. Replacing half the medium with IL-2 medium was done on days 3 and 7. The germline V gene has CDR1 SGHRS and CDR2 YFSETQ. CDR3 size: 14 residues. V trimming: 5 bases; J trimming: 10 bases; junction bases outside the gene matches: 6. Sequences were derived from CD4+ T cells from PBMCs cultured without peptide, sampled before COVID-19 vaccination. The sequence derives from a human donor who received a COVID-19 vaccine. This chain connects TRBV5-1 to TRBJ2-3, with 14 bases aligning to TRBD2. The CDR3 DNA is TGCGCCAGCAGGTCGACTAGCGGGGGGGGAGCGCAGTATTTT. It translates to CASRSTSGGGAQYF.